The entry below gives a single T cell receptor (beta chain) sequence along with its context. Its antigen remains unidentified. From each donor, an approximately 2.3 ml peripheral blood sample was collected into PAXgene tubes and kept at -80 degrees C. Total RNA was isolated from whole blood with the PAXgene blood miRNA kit on an automated QIAcube, without T cell sorting. Deep TCRalpha and TCRbeta repertoire profiling with unique molecular barcoding was performed on peripheral blood of monozygotic twin pairs concordant or discordant for inflammatory bowel disease. Smoking habits were recorded for all twin pairs, with individuals classified as current, former or never smokers. The entry originates in a study of monozygotic twins with inflammatory bowel disease (dated 2019 in TCRdb). A note on the overall study: A total of about 28 monozygotic twin pairs were included in the full study, comprising nine German pairs (four IBD-concordant, five IBD-discordant) and 19 IBD-discordant Danish pairs. The search for disease-associated traits relied mainly on comparing IBD patients with their genetically identical healthy co-twins within discordant pairs. Each individual had, on average, about 151 000 unique TCRalpha sequences and 181 000 unique TCRbeta sequences available for analysis.

Libraries were built with 5' RACE. Each TCR library was prepared from about 3,400 ng of total RNA. For each sample, cDNA synthesis was carried out in eight separate reactions using SMARTScribe reverse transcriptase. During cDNA synthesis, template switching introduced unique molecular identifiers that contained a 6-nucleotide sample barcode. Two nested PCRs of around 16 and 10 cycles amplified the TCRalpha and TCRbeta cDNA, and bead purification followed each PCR. Before amplification, the cDNA was both treated with uracil DNA-glycosylase and purified with the QIAquick PCR purification kit. The second PCR was the step at which Illumina TruSeq-compatible adapters and sample-specific barcodes were added. TapeStation and Qubit were used to check library quality and concentration, and roughly 4.8 ng of each library went into the pool. The pooled libraries were sequenced with 2 x 100 bp reads and custom sequencing primers on an Illumina HiSeq2500 single-index Rapid Run. The original methods were these. MiGEC version 1.2.6 was used for UMI-based consensus assembly to correct PCR and sequencing errors. MiXCR version 2.1.1 handled V(D)J alignment, clonotype assembly and CDR3 extraction. Normalisation of gene usage, clonotype sharing and MAIT/NKT TCR abundance was achieved by analysing the top 1000, 10 000 and 20 000 clonotypes per sample. After downsampling to 27 000 UMIs, diversity was calculated as the inverse Simpson index using the vegan R package. Statistical testing used paired Mann-Whitney U tests on the discordant twin pairs and applied Benjamini-Hochberg correction for multiple testing. TCRdb reprocessed the reads and provides one entry for every CDR3 protein sequence; no DNA is given. The V and J calls follow TCRdb's processing rather than the paper's. This sample's table lists approximately 150,000 distinct CDR3 sequences. The top ten constitute 2% to 3% of the sample.

The germline V gene gives CDR1 as LGHNA and CDR2 as YSLEER. Counted from cysteine to phenylalanine, this CDR3 has 16 amino acids. Nucleotide data are not available. Results the study describes overall, beyond this receptor: Compared with healthy twins, IBD patients had fewer clonotypes in common with other individuals, a difference most pronounced in patients showing signs of disease activity. Repertoire similarity did not differ between concordant and discordant twins, possibly due to limited statistical power. A decrease in TCRbeta repertoire diversity, as measured by inverse Simpson index, was observed in IBD patients compared with their healthy co-twins. No single strong signal or clonotype linked to IBD turned up in the results, so the idea that one exists was not supported. Background noise and inter-individual variability may have been introduced into the repertoires by the differing immunosuppressive treatments among patients. Distinction between different T cell subtypes could not be achieved in the analysis.

The sequence links TRBV4-3 to TRBJ2-2; TCRdb selects TRBD1, and the lack of DNA leaves this call unchecked. What was sequenced was blood. This sequence was found in a human donor with ulcerative colitis or Crohn's disease, or a healthy co-twin of an affected twin (not recorded which). The CDR3 loop reads CASSQGLGQNTGELFF.